This is a list of T cell receptor beta chains from one sample in a study of T cell responses to AZD1222 COVID-19 vaccine. Generated by immunoSEQ multiplex PCR, the TCRdb table keeps only in-frame clones and is missing some. Among 160,000 or so clones, approximately 88% were seen once, and the ten largest hold roughly 4.3%. The material sequenced was peripheral blood, taken 28 days after the second AZD1222 dose. The receptors shown here come from an adult who received the AZD1222 COVID-19 vaccine. CDR3s include the opening cysteine and the closing phenylalanine or tryptophan. D genes are given only for firm matches. Clone size is shown for a subset of rows, as once, few, many or a class of expanded clone.

V gene	clone size	CDR3 length	J gene	D gene	CDR3 protein	CDR3 DNA
TRBV10-3	-	13	TRBJ1-5	-	CAIKGGSNQPQHF	TGTGCCATCAAGGGAGGAAGCAATCAGCCCCAGCATTTT
TRBV18	-	13	TRBJ1-2	-	CASSPDSNYGYTF	TGTGCCAGCTCACCGGACAGCAACTATGGCTACACCTTC
TRBV7-9	-	12	TRBJ2-7	-	CASSLVPQVQDF	TGTGCCAGCAGCTTAGTTCCACAGGTCCAGGACTTC
TRBV10-3	-	11	TRBJ2-1	TRBD2	CAIVGGGRQFF	TGTGCCATAGTGGGGGGAGGGAGGCAGTTCTTC
TRBV27	-	17	TRBJ2-6	-	CASSPGQLLSGANVLTF	TGTGCCAGCAGTCCCGGACAGTTACTCTCTGGGGCCAACGTCCTGACTTTC
TRBV5-1	-	13	TRBJ2-7	TRBD1	CASSQDRAGEQYF	TGCGCCAGCAGCCAGGACAGGGCCGGCGAGCAGTACTTC
TRBV6-5	-	14	TRBJ1-4	-	CASSYRSTNEKLFF	TGTGCCAGCAGTTACCGGTCAACTAATGAAAAACTGTTTTTT
TRBV19	-	15	TRBJ1-6	-	CASSTEAFTDSPLHF	TGTGCCAGTAGTACAGAAGCCTTCACGGATTCACCCCTCCACTTT
TRBV10-2	-	16	TRBJ2-7	TRBD1	CASSVPPGQGGYEQYF	TGCGCCAGCAGTGTCCCCCCGGGACAGGGGGGGTACGAGCAGTACTTC
TRBV30	-	11	TRBJ1-2	-	CAWSVSGDYTF	TGTGCCTGGAGTGTTTCAGGGGACTACACCTTC
TRBV4-2	-	15	TRBJ1-1	-	CASSQDVLPNTEAFF	TGTGCCAGCAGCCAAGATGTCCTGCCGAACACTGAAGCTTTCTTT
TRBV21-1	-	18	TRBJ1-3	-	CASSKEGRAEPDPNTIYF	TGTGCCAGCAGCAAAGAGGGTCGGGCAGAACCGGACCCAAACACCATATATTTT
TRBV29-1	-	12	TRBJ1-2	-	CSATSGSWGYTF	TGCAGCGCCACGTCGGGGAGTTGGGGCTACACCTTC
TRBV4-3	-	18	TRBJ2-3	TRBD2	CASSQQLAGGPIPDTQYF	TGCGCCAGCAGCCAACAGCTAGCGGGGGGGCCTATACCAGATACGCAGTATTTT
TRBV29-1	-	11	TRBJ1-2	-	CSVEMGRSYTF	TGCAGCGTTGAGATGGGAAGGAGCTACACCTTC
TRBV6-1	-	12	TRBJ1-2	-	CASSEVLNGYTF	TGTGCCAGCAGTGAAGTGCTGAATGGCTACACCTTC
TRBV10-2	-	14	TRBJ1-2	-	CASSAPSRDYGYTF	TGCGCCAGCAGTGCCCCCAGCCGGGACTATGGCTACACCTTC
TRBV28	-	15	TRBJ2-7	-	CASSSAGAESYEQYF	TGTGCCAGCTCCTCCGCAGGGGCCGAGTCCTACGAGCAGTACTTC
TRBV30	-	13	TRBJ2-1	-	CAWARGRENEQFF	TGTGCCTGGGCAAGGGGCCGCGAGAATGAGCAGTTCTTC
TRBV19	-	14	TRBJ2-2	-	CASRFRGNTGELFF	TGTGCCAGTAGATTCAGGGGGAACACCGGGGAGCTGTTTTTT
TRBV5-1	once	16	TRBJ1-3	-	CASSLSWTVSGNTIYF	TGCGCCAGCAGCTTATCTTGGACAGTCTCTGGAAACACCATATATTTT
TRBV9	-	14	TRBJ1-1	TRBD1	CASSVVSGGTEAFF	TGTGCCAGCAGCGTAGTATCAGGGGGCACTGAAGCTTTCTTT
TRBV18	-	12	TRBJ2-7	-	CASSSTGTEQYF	TGTGCCAGCTCATCGACCGGGACAGAGCAGTACTTC